The 8 T cell receptor beta chains in this list originate from one sample, sequenced in a study of T-cell reconstitution after alpha-beta-depleted transplantation in children. Unique molecular identifiers were incorporated during preparation of the TCRbeta library. TCRdb re-derived calls from the PCR reads in MiXCR, one entry per CDR3 protein. The sample lists about 510,000 distinct CDR3 sequences; over 10% were seen once. This specimen was PBMCs, mostly from graft donor cells, taken 180 days after TCRalphabeta/CD19-depleted stem cell transplant. The receptors here all came from a female patient aged 2-15 years who had a stem cell transplant for aplastic anemia, so the T cells may come from the graft donor.

The chain is built from TRBV3-1 and TRBJ2-1; D is unresolved. The CDR3 is 14 residues long. Germline loops: CDR1 LGHDT, CDR2 YNNKEL (reference sequence). Between the trimmed V and J ends, which lost 4 bases and 3 bases, there was a span of 10 bases. The CDR3 DNA sequence: TGTGCCAGCAGCCCGCGACCAAACTACAATGAGCAGTTCTTC. Its protein product is CASSPRPNYNEQFF.

The chain couples TRBV6-5 to TRBJ2-1; 7 bases match TRBD2. The J segment lost 0 bases and the V segment lost 0 bases, leaving 2 bases of the junction unmatched. The CDR3 has 16 residues. Germline V CDR1 and CDR2: MNHEY, SVGAGI. The CDR3 sequence: CASSYSSGGSYNEQFF. CDR3 in DNA: TGTGCCAGCAGTTACTCGTCGGGGGGCTCCTACAATGAGCAGTTCTTC.

CDR3 nucleotide sequence: TGTGCCAGCAGTTCCTTCGGGGGGGAGGCCCGCTACGAGCAGTACTTC. Amino acids: CASSSFGGEARYEQYF. The chain combines TRBV28 with TRBJ2-7; TRBD2 aligns across 8 bases. CDR3 length: 16 amino acids. V was clipped by 4 bases and J by 3 bases; unmatched bases: 11. Germline values: CDR1 MDHEN, CDR2 SYDVKM.

V is TRBV6-1 and J is TRBJ2-1; 9 bases match TRBD1. The CDR3 has 18 residues. Looked up from germline, CDR1 is MNHNS and CDR2 is SASEGT. The J segment lost 5 bases and the V segment lost 6 bases, leaving 17 bases of the junction unmatched. CDR3 DNA: TGTGCCAGCAGACATACCACCGTCCCGGGACAGGGTAACAATGAGCAGTTCTTC. Amino acid sequence: CASRHTTVPGQGNNEQFF.

A few counts support this clonotype. The CDR3 loop reads CASSSTGLTSYEQYF. The CDR3, as DNA: TGTGCCAGCAGCTCTACAGGGCTAACCTCCTACGAGCAGTACTTC. The chain links TRBV28 to TRBJ2-7; a weak D match, TRBD1 (6 bases). The V gene's germline CDR1 is MDHEN and CDR2 SYDVKM. The CDR3 covers 15 residues. The V end lost 6 bases, the J end lost 0 bases, and 15 bases lay between the germline ends.

This clonotype has just a few counts. V usage is TRBV6-1 and J usage is TRBJ1-2; D gene ambiguous. The CDR3 consists of 15 residues. Trimming pared 11 bases from V and 3 bases from J, leaving 22 bases between. The germline V gene has CDR1 MNHNS and CDR2 SASEGT. The CDR3 loop reads CAAGNPVLEDYGYTF. In DNA, the CDR3 is TGTGCCGCGGGGAACCCTGTACTGGAGGACTATGGCTACACCTTC.

This clonotype was found a few times. The chain joins TRBV7-2 to TRBJ2-1; 7 bases fit TRBD2. The germline gives CDR1 SGHTA, CDR2 FQGNSA. The length of the CDR3 is 16 residues. V gave up 3 bases and J gave up 3 bases; unmatched junction bases: 8. CDR3 sequence reads: CASSFRAGTVYNEQFF. In DNA, the CDR3 is TGTGCCAGCAGCTTCCGAGCGGGAACCGTCTACAATGAGCAGTTCTTC.

The chain recombines TRBV9 with TRBJ2-7; TRBD1 matches at 7 bases. The CDR3 loop spans 15 amino acids. The germline CDR1 and CDR2 sequences are SGDLS and YYNGEE. The V and J ends lost 3 bases and 2 bases, in that order; junction bases with no gene match: 8. CDR3 in amino acids: CASSGGGQVPYEQYF. CDR3 bases: TGTGCCAGCAGCGGCGGTGGACAGGTCCCCTACGAGCAGTACTTC. The full variable domain, its missing parts supplied by reference TRBV9 and TRBJ2-7, is DSGVTQTPKHLITATGQRVTLRCSPRSGDLSVYWYQQSLDQGLQFLIQYYNGEERAKGNILERFSAQQFPDLHSELNLSSLELGDSALYFCASSGGGQVPYEQYFGPGTRLTVT.